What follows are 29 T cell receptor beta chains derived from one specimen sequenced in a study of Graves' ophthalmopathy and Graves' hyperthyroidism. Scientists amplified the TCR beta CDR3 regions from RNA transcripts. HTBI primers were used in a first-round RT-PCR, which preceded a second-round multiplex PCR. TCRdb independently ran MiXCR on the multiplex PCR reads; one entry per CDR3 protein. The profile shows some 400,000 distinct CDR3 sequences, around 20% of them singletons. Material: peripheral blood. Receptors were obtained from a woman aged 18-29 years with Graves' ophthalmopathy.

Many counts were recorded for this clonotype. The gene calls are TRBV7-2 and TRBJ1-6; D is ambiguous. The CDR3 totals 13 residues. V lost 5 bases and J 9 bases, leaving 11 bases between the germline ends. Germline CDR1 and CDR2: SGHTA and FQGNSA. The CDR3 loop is CASSTSLGSPLHF. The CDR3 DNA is TGTGCCAGCAGCACATCGTTAGGTTCACCCCTCCACTTT.

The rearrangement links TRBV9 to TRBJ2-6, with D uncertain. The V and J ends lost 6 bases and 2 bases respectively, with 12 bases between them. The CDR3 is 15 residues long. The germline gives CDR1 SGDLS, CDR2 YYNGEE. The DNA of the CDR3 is TGTGCCAGCAACGATGGAAGGGCTGGGGCCAACGTCCTGACTTTC. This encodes CASNDGRAGANVLTF.

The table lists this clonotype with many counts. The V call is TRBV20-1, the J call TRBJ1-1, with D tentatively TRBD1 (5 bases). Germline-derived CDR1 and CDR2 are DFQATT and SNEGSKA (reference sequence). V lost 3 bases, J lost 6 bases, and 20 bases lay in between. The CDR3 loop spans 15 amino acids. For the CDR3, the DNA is TGCAGTGCTAGCGCCCCTGGTGAGGTCAGGGCTGAAGCTTTCTTT. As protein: CSASAPGEVRAEAFF.

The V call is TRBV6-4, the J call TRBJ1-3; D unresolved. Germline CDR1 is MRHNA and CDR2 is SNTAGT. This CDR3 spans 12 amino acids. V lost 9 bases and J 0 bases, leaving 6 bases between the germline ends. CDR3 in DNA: TGTGCCAGTAAGGCCTCTGGAAACACCATATATTTT. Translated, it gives CASKASGNTIYF.

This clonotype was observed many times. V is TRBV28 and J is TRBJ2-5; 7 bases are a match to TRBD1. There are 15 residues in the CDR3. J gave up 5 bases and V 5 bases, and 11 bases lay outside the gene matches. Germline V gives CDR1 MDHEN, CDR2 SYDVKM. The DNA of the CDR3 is TGTGCCAGCAGTCCTTCGGAAGGGGGCAGGGAGACCCAGTACTTC. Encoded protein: CASSPSEGGRETQYF.

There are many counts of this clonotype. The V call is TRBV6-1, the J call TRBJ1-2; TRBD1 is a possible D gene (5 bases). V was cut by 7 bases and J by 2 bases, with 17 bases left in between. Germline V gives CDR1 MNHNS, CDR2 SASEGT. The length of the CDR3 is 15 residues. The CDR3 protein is CASIGGGVGNYGYTF. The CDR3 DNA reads TGTGCCAGCATTGGGGGGGGGGTTGGCAACTATGGCTACACCTTC.

The CDR3 sequence: CASSSWESEAFF. CDR3 sequence (DNA): TGTGCCAGCAGTTCTTGGGAGTCTGAAGCTTTCTTT. V usage is TRBV6-2 or TRBV6-3 and J usage is TRBJ1-1; D unclear. Trimming stripped 4 bases from V and 6 bases from J, with 9 bases between. The CDR3 has 12 amino acids. The germline V gene encodes CDR1 MNHEY and CDR2 SVGEGT.

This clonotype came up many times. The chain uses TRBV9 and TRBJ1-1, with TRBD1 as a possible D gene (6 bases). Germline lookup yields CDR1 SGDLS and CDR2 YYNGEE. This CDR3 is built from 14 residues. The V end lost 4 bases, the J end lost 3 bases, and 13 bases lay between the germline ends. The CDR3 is CASSIRGFDTEAFF. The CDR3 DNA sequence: TGTGCCAGCAGCATTAGGGGGTTCGACACTGAAGCTTTCTTT.

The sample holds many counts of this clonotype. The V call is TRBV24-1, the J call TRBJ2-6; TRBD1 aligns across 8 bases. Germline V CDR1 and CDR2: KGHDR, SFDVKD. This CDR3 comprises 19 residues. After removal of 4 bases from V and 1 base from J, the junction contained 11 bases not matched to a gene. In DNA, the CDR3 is TGTGCCACCAGTGACCCCCGGACAGGGTCTACGTCTGGGGCCAACGTCCTGACTTTC. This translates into CATSDPRTGSTSGANVLTF.

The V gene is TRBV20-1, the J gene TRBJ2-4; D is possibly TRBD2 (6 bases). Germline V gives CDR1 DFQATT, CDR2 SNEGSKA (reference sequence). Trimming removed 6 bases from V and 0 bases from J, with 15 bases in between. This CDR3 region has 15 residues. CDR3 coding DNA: TGCAGTGCGGGCCCCCAAGCGGGAGCCAAAAACATTCAGTACTTC. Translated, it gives CSAGPQAGAKNIQYF.

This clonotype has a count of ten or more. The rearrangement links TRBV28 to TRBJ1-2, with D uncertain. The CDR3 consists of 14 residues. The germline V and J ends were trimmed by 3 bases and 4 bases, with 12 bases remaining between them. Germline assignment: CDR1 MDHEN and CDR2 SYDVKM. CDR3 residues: CASSFGVEGYGYTF. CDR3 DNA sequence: TGTGCCAGCAGTTTTGGCGTGGAGGGCTATGGCTACACCTTC.

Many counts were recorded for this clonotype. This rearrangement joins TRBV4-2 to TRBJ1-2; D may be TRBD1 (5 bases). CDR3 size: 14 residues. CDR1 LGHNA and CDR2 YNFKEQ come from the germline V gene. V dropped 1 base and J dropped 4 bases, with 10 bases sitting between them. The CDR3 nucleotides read TGTGCCAGCAGCCAAGGTGGCAGGGCCTATGGCTACACCTTC. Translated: CASSQGGRAYGYTF.

DNA of the CDR3: TGTGCCAGTAGTACGACCCGGGACAGCTATGGCTACACCTTC. Residues: CASSTTRDSYGYTF. This chain joins TRBV19 and TRBJ1-2, with 7 bases matching TRBD1. This CDR3 is 14 amino acids long. J was trimmed by 4 bases and V by 4 bases; bases with no gene match: 6. Germline V gene data show CDR1 as LNHDA and CDR2 as SQIVND (reference sequence).

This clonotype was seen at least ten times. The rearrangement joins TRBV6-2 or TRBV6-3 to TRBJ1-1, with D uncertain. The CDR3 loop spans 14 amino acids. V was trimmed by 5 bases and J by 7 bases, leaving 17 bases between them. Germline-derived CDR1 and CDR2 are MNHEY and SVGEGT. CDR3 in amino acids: CASSLLGVWDEAFF. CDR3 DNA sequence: TGTGCCAGCAGTCTCTTGGGAGTTTGGGATGAAGCTTTCTTT.

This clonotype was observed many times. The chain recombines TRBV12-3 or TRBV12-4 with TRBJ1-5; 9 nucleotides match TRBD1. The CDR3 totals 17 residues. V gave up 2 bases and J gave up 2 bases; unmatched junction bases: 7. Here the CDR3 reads CASSLITGGVGNQPQHF. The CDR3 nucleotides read TGTGCCAGCAGTTTAATCACAGGGGGCGTTGGCAATCAGCCCCAGCATTTT.

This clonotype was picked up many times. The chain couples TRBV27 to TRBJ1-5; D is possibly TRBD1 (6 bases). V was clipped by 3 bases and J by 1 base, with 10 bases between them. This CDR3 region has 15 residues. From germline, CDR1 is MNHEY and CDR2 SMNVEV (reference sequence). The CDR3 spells CASSFTGLSNQPQHF. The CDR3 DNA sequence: TGTGCCAGCAGTTTCACAGGGTTAAGCAATCAGCCCCAGCATTTT.

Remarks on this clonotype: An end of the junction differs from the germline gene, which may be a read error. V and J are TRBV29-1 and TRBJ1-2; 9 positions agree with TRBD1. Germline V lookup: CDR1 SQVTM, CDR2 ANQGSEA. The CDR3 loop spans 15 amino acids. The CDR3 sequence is CSVEGPGQGIYGYTF. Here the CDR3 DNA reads TGCAGCGTCGAAGGACCGGGACAGGGAATCTATGGCTACACCTTC.

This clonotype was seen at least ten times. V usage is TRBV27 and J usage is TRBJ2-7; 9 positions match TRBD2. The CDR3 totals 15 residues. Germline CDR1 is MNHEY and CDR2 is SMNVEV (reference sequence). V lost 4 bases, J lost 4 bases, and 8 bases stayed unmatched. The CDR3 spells CASSYRGLARYEQYF. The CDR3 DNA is TGTGCCAGCAGTTACCGAGGACTAGCGCGTTACGAGCAGTACTTC.

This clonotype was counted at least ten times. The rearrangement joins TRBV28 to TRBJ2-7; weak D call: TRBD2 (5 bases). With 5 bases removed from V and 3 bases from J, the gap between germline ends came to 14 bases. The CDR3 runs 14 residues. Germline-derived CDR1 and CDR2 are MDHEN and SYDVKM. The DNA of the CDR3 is TGTGCCAGCAGTGGAGGACTCTTGGGCTACGAGCAGTACTTC. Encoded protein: CASSGGLLGYEQYF.

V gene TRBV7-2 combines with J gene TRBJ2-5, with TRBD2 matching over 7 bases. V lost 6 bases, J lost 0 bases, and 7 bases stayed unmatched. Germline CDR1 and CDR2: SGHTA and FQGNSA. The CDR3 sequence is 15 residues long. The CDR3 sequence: CASSPLAEYQETQYF. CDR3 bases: TGTGCCAGCAGTCCCCTAGCGGAATACCAAGAGACCCAGTACTTC.

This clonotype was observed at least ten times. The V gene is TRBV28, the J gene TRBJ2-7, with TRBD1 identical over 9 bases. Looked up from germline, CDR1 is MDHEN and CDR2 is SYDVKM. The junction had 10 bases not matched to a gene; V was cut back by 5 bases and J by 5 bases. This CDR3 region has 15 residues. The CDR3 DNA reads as TGTGCCAGCAGTCCGAGCCTAGGGACAGGGCACGAGCAGTACTTC. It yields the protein CASSPSLGTGHEQYF.

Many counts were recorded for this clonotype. CDR3 in amino acids: CASSLVSQNTGELFF. Here the CDR3 DNA reads TGTGCCAGCAGCTTAGTGAGCCAGAACACCGGGGAGCTGTTTTTT. The rearrangement links TRBV7-2 to TRBJ2-2, with D unresolved. CDR1 and CDR2 (germline): SGHTA, FQGNSA. Trimming removed 1 base at V and 1 base at J, with 7 bases between. The CDR3 totals 15 residues.

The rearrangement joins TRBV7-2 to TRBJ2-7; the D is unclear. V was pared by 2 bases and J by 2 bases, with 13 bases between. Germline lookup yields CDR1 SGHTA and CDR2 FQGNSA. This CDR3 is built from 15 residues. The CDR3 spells CASSLTPRPPYEQYF. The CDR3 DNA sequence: TGTGCCAGCAGCTTAACCCCGCGACCGCCCTACGAGCAGTACTTC. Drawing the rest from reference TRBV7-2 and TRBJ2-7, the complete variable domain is GAGVSQSPSNKVTEKGKDVELRCDPISGHTALYWYRQSLGQGLEFLIYFQGNSAPDKSGLPSDRFSAERTGGSVSTLTIQRTQQEDSAVYLCASSLTPRPPYEQYFGPGTRLTVT.

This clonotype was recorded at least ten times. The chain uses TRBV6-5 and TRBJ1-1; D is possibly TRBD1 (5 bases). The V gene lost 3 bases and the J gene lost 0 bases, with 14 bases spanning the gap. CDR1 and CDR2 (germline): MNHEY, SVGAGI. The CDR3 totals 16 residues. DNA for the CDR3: TGTGCCAGCAGTTATACCGAAAACAGGATGAACACTGAAGCTTTCTTT. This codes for CASSYTENRMNTEAFF.

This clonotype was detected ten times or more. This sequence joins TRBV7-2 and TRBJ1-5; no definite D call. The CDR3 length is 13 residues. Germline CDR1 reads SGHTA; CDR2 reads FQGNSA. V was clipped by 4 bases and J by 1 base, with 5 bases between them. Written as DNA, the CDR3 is TGTGCCAGCAGCTGGATAAGCAATCAGCCCCAGCATTTT. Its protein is CASSWISNQPQHF. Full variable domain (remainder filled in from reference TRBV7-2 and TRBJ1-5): GAGVSQSPSNKVTEKGKDVELRCDPISGHTALYWYRQSLGQGLEFLIYFQGNSAPDKSGLPSDRFSAERTGGSVSTLTIQRTQQEDSAVYLCASSWISNQPQHFGDGTRLSIL.

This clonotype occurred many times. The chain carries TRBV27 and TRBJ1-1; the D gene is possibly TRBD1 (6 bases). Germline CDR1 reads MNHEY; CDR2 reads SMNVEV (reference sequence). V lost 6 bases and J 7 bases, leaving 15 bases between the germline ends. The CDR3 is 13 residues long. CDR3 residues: CASRAYGGSEAFF. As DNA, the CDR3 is TGTGCCAGCAGGGCCTACGGGGGCAGTGAAGCTTTCTTT.

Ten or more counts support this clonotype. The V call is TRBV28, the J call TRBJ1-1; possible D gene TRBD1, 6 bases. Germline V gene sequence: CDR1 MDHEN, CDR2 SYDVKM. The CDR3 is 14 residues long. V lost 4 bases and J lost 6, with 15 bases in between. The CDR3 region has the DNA TGTGCCAGCAGTTCCGGACAGACCGCCTCTGAAGCTTTCTTT. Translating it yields CASSSGQTASEAFF.

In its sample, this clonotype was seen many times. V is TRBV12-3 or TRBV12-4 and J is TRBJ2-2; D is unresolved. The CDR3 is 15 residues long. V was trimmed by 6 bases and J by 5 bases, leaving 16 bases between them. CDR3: CASSSPTRHTGELFF. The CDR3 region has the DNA TGTGCCAGCAGCTCCCCCACTCGACATACCGGGGAGCTGTTTTTT.

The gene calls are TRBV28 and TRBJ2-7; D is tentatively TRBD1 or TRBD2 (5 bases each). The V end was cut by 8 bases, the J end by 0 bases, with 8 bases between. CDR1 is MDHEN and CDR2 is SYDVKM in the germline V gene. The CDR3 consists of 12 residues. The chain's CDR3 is CASEGTSYEQYF. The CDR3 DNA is TGTGCCAGCGAAGGGACCTCCTACGAGCAGTACTTC.